One T cell receptor beta chain is described in this entry. What it binds is unknown. This sample is drawn from a study of cytomegalovirus exposure and HLA in healthy donors. Per germline, CDR1 SGHVS and CDR2 FNYEAQ. The J segment lost 2 bases and the V segment lost 1 base, leaving 5 bases of the junction unmatched. The CDR3 is 16 amino acids. Findings and limits, study-wide: Listed as cytomegalovirus-associated were 150 or so TCR beta chains. With high specificity and sensitivity, the classifier reportedly diagnosed cytomegalovirus status.

Measured with immunoSEQ multiplex PCR; TCRdb has only the in-frame clones, and not every one. This table holds more than 150,000 clones, 80% to 85% found once. The sequenced sample was PBMCs. This clonotype was obtained from a woman younger than 35 in good health and CMV-seropositive. The gene calls are TRBV7-6 and TRBJ2-3; 8 positions match TRBD2. CDR3 sequence reads: CASSLGASGPTDTQYF. The DNA of the CDR3 is TGTGCCAGCAGCTTAGGAGCTAGCGGGCCCACAGATACGCAGTATTTT.